This TCR beta chain was documented in a study of blood T cell repertoires in COVID-19. Across the whole study: Italy, Spain and the United States were the sources of the convalescent and acute COVID-19 samples.

In the original workflow: Estimation of nucleated cell counts relied on the amplification of reference gene primers. TCRdb's table, derived via immunoSEQ multiplex PCR, lists solely in-frame clones and lacks some. Clonal size and the V and J genes are those of that table, whereas D and trimming came from the DNA. The sample gives under 200,000 clones, roughly 82% of which show up once; 4% to 6.5% is in the top ten. Everyone who took part was 18 to 89 years old, and they came from 20 to 25 US areas. The sample comprised PBMCs or T cells enriched from blood (not recorded which). The sequence was collected from a woman aged 55-69 years with acute COVID-19.

The CDR3 DNA reads TGTGCCAGTAGGGGACTGGGAGGGACCGCAGGAAACACCATATATTTT. It translates to CASRGLGGTAGNTIYF. J is TRBJ1-3 and V is TRBV19; possible D gene TRBD1, 5 bases. Germline lookup yields CDR1 LNHDA and CDR2 SQIVND (reference sequence). Trimming pared 6 bases from V and 4 bases from J, leaving 19 bases between. CDR3 length: 16 residues.